These T cell receptor beta chains were read from a single sample in a study of cytomegalovirus exposure and HLA in healthy donors. This table comes from immunoSEQ multiplex PCR, and its TCRdb copy is limited to in-frame clones, with some not included. The table records over 200,000 clones, over 75% of them present only once. Sequenced: PBMCs. The receptors were gathered from a human donor in good health. Each CDR3 is given with its conserved first and last residue. The order of the fields is V gene, clone size, D gene, J gene, CDR3 DNA, CDR3 protein. A D gene is named only where the DNA matches it firmly. Size is omitted from some rows. Given values are once, few, many or a class for expanded clones.

>TRBV14|-|-|TRBJ1-3
TGTGCCAGCAGCGCTGACAGGCCTCCGTCCACCATATATTTT
CASSADRPPSTIYF
>TRBV6-1|-|-|TRBJ1-2
TGTGCCAGCAGTGATCGGCAGGGCGGTGGCTACACCTTC
CASSDRQGGGYTF
>TRBV30|-|TRBD2|TRBJ2-7
TGTGCCTGGAGTCCGGGAGGCGGGAGTTACGAGCAGTACTTC
CAWSPGGGSYEQYF
>TRBV5-6|-|TRBD2|TRBJ2-1
TGTGCCAGCAGCTTGACTGGCGGGAGGGCCGTAGGGCAGTTCTTC
CASSLTGGRAVGQFF
>TRBV28|few|-|TRBJ1-2
TGTGCCGGGGGGTGGGGGAGCTATGGCTACACCTTC
CAGGWGSYGYTF
>TRBV9|once|-|TRBJ2-2
TGTGCCAGCAGCGCAGAGGGAGGATTCTCTGGGGAGCTGTTTTTT
CASSAEGGFSGELFF
>TRBV19|-|TRBD1|TRBJ1-1
TGTGCCAGTAGTATATCGCGGACAGGGGGAGGCACTGAAGCTTTCTTT
CASSISRTGGGTEAFF
>TRBV11-3|-|TRBD2|TRBJ2-5
TGTGCCAGCAGCTTAGGACTGGCGGGAGTAGGACAAGAGACCCAGTACTTC
CASSLGLAGVGQETQYF
>TRBV29-1|-|-|TRBJ2-5
TGCAGCGTTGAAGGCGGGCGGGGCCGGGAGACCCAGTACTTC
CSVEGGRGRETQYF
>TRBV5-6|-|-|TRBJ2-7
TGTGCCAGCAGCTTGGGACGGGATGTGCCCTACGAGCAGTACTTC
CASSLGRDVPYEQYF
>TRBV28|once|TRBD1|TRBJ1-2
TGTGCCAGCAGGGGGACAGGGCTTGACTACACCTTC
CASRGTGLDYTF
>TRBV4-1|-|TRBD1|TRBJ2-7
TGCGCCAGCAGCACCCCGGGACAGAGATACGAGCAGTACTTC
CASSTPGQRYEQYF
>TRBV6-4|few|-|TRBJ2-3
TGTGCCAGCAGCCAGGGATACACAGATACGCAGTATTTT
CASSQGYTDTQYF
>TRBV4-2|-|-|TRBJ2-1
TGTGCCAGCAGCCAACAAACAATTACAGGGAATGAGCAGTTCTTC
CASSQQTITGNEQFF
>TRBV10-3|-|TRBD1|TRBJ1-5
TGTGCCATCAGCGACAGGGGTGGAAGCAATCAGCCCCAGCATTTT
CAISDRGGSNQPQHF
>TRBV19|-|TRBD2|TRBJ2-1
TGTGCCAGTAGTATTGCTAGCGGGAGTTTCTCCTACAATGAGCAGTTCTTC
CASSIASGSFSYNEQFF
>TRBV4-3|-|-|TRBJ2-7
TGCGCCACTTCAAGGGACACCCCCTACGAGCAGTACTTC
CATSRDTPYEQYF
>TRBV5-1|-|TRBD2|TRBJ2-3
TGCGCCAGCAGCTTGGCACCCGGGGGGGATACGCAGTATTTT
CASSLAPGGDTQYF
>TRBV7-9|-|TRBD2|TRBJ2-5
TGTGCCAGCAGCCCACTTATGGGAGGGGCGTTATTGGAGACCCAGTACTTC
CASSPLMGGALLETQYF
>TRBV14|-|-|TRBJ2-2
TGTGCCAGCAGCCTCGACTCTACGAACACCGGGGAGCTGTTTTTT
CASSLDSTNTGELFF
>TRBV7-8|-|TRBD1|TRBJ2-7
TGTGCCAGCAGCAACCCGGGACAGGGGTACGAGCAGTACTTC
CASSNPGQGYEQYF
>TRBV2|-|-|TRBJ2-5
TGTGCCAGCAGTCCTACCAGACAGGCCCAAGAGACCCAGTACTTC
CASSPTRQAQETQYF
>TRBV28|few|-|TRBJ2-7
TGTGCCAGCAGTTCCGACGAGCAGTACTTC
CASSSDEQYF
>TRBV7-9|-|TRBD2|TRBJ2-5
TGTGCAACCAAGCGGGGGTCTGCGGACCAAGAGACCCAGTACTTC
CATKRGSADQETQYF
>TRBV5-5|-|TRBD1|TRBJ1-4
TGTGCCAGCAGCTTACAGGGGTTTGGAGAAAAACTGTTTTTT
CASSLQGFGEKLFF
>TRBV10-3|-|-|TRBJ2-5
TGTGCCATCAGCGATCGGGATCCTCAAGAGACCCAGTACTTC
CAISDRDPQETQYF
>TRBV10-3|-|TRBD1|TRBJ1-1
TGTGCCACCTCGGACAGGGGCACTGAAGCTTTCTTT
CATSDRGTEAFF